This is a list of T cell receptor beta chains from one sample in a study of shared clonotypes between healthy human individuals. Libraries were prepared by immunoSEQ multiplex PCR; TCRdb keeps only in-frame clonotypes and omits some of them. The table lists under 2.5 million clones, about 90% of them singletons, with 0.37% in the top ten. Source material: naive CD4+ T cells from PBMCs. These receptors all stem from a man younger than 35 in good health. Some clones in this sample may be carry-over from other donors' samples. The CDR3 runs from the conserved cysteine through the conserved F or W. The D gene is left open where the match is weak. Clone sizes are given selectively: once, few, many, or a class where the clone is expanded.

>TRBV30|-|-|TRBJ1-1
TGTGCCTGGAGCCCTGACACATACACTGAAGCTTTCTTT
CAWSPDTYTEAFF
>TRBV6-5|-|-|TRBJ1-6
TGTGCCAGCAGTTACTCGAATTCACCCCTCCACTTT
CASSYSNSPLHF
>TRBV20-1|-|-|TRBJ1-6
TGCAGTGCTAGAGCCGGGGGGCCCCTCCACTTT
CSARAGGPLHF
>TRBV28|once|TRBD2|TRBJ2-7
TGTGCCAGCAGTTTATCGGGAGGAAGTCACGAGCAGTACTTC
CASSLSGGSHEQYF
>TRBV7-2|-|TRBD2|TRBJ2-1
TGTGCCAGCAGCTCCCAGCTTAGCGGGTCCAATGAGCAGTTCTTC
CASSSQLSGSNEQFF
>TRBV9|-|-|TRBJ1-3
TGTGCCAGCAGCGCTGGGGTAGGGGCGAGCTCTGGAAACACCATATATTTT
CASSAGVGASSGNTIYF
>TRBV6-1|-|-|TRBJ1-1
TGTGCCAGCAGTGTACATCTCAATGAAGCTTTCTTT
CASSVHLNEAFF
>TRBV5-4|-|-|TRBJ2-6
TGTGCCAGCAGCCCTAAGGGTTCCGGGGCCAACGTCCTGACTTTC
CASSPKGSGANVLTF
>TRBV28|-|TRBD2|TRBJ2-7
TGTGCCAGCAGACTGGGACTAGCGGGACCCACCTACGAGCAGTACTTC
CASRLGLAGPTYEQYF
>TRBV7-6|-|-|TRBJ2-3
TGTGCCAGCAGCTTTCGGGGTCTTGGAGATACGCAGTATTTT
CASSFRGLGDTQYF
>TRBV9|-|TRBD2|TRBJ2-7
TGTGCCAGCAGCGTAGGATCGAGCGGGAGGGCCCCCTACGAGCAGTACTTC
CASSVGSSGRAPYEQYF
>TRBV29-1|-|TRBD1|TRBJ1-5
TGCAGCGTGGTAGAGGACAGGGGGCGAGGTCAGCCCCAGCATTTT
CSVVEDRGRGQPQHF
>TRBV7-9|-|TRBD1|TRBJ1-4
TGTGCCAGCAGCTTACGGGGACAGGGCTTATCTGAAAAACTGTTTTTT
CASSLRGQGLSEKLFF
>TRBV9|-|-|TRBJ1-3
TGTGCCAGCAGCTGGGGCGGAGGCCGGCACGACACCATATATTTT
CASSWGGGRHDTIYF
>TRBV9|-|-|TRBJ1-2
TGTGCCAGCGGGACTGGGCAGGGTATGGTGGGCTACACCTTC
CASGTGQGMVGYTF
>TRBV28|-|TRBD2|TRBJ2-2
TGTGCCAGCAGTTCCCCCTGGGATCGCGGGAGGTACACCGGGGAGCTGTTTTTT
CASSSPWDRGRYTGELFF
>TRBV15|few|TRBD1|TRBJ2-2
TGTGCCACCTTCTGGACAGGAAGCACCGGGGAGCTGTTTTTT
CATFWTGSTGELFF